This TCR beta chain came from a study of cytomegalovirus exposure and HLA in healthy donors. Study information: From donors who were HLA-typed, an early data release held 70 million to 90 million unique TCRs.

Germline V gene lookup returns CDR1 MDHEN and CDR2 SYDVKM. The CDR3 is 18 residues long. The V segment lost 3 bases and the J segment 5 bases; nucleotides outside the gene matches: 12. PCR amplification relied on 60 Vbeta primers (plus 13 Jbeta primers). Only in-frame clones appear in the TCRdb table, and some are missing; sequencing was by immunoSEQ multiplex PCR. The sample comprises about 170,000 clones, around 78% of which are singletons, and around 13% rests with the top ten. As to this clone: Its antigen remains unknown.

Study-wide points: TCR beta sequences numbering 16,951 were associated with HLA alleles at 0.05 false discovery rate in a later analysis. Prior analysis indicated that the majority of TCR beta V segments exhibited productivity approximately 90% or approximately 30% of the time. As a later analysis showed, a missense DCLRE1C variant was linked to trimming of TCR beta V- and J-genes.

The chain employs TRBV28 and TRBJ2-3; 12 nucleotides align to TRBD2. The TCR originated in a woman between 50 and 59 years old in good health and CMV-seropositive. Sample: PBMCs. For the CDR3, the DNA is TGTGCCAGCAGTTTCGGACTAGCGGGGAAAGGCCGGGGAGATACGCAGTATTTT. Amino acids: CASSFGLAGKGRGDTQYF.